The 11 T cell receptor beta chains below all came from one sample that was sequenced in a study of cytomegalovirus exposure and HLA in healthy donors. A multiplex PCR was run with 60 Vbeta primers and 13 Jbeta primers. The repertoire was sequenced with immunoSEQ multiplex PCR; TCRdb's copy has only in-frame clones and lacks some. This table holds approximately 90,000 clones, roughly 80% found once. Sample: PBMCs. The receptors originated from a man aged 40-50 years in good health and CMV-seronegative.

This chain connects TRBV6-5 to TRBJ2-7; no clear D. Germline V gives CDR1 MNHEY, CDR2 SVGAGI. The CDR3 extends over 13 amino acids. Trimming stripped 6 bases from V and 3 bases from J, with 12 bases between. The CDR3 sequence is CASSRVRSYEQYF. Written as DNA, the CDR3 is TGTGCCAGCAGCCGGGTCCGTAGCTACGAGCAGTACTTC.

V gene TRBV5-5 combines with J gene TRBJ1-5, with TRBD1 as a possible D gene (6 bases). The CDR3 has 19 residues. In germline, CDR1 is SGHKS, CDR2 YYEKEE (reference sequence). Deletions cut 1 base from V and 3 bases from J, with 23 bases between. CDR3 DNA sequence: TGTGCCAGCAGCTTGCCACCCCAAGGGGCGGGGGGGGCCAATCAGCCCCAGCATTTT. Translating it yields CASSLPPQGAGGANQPQHF.

This chain connects TRBV9 to TRBJ1-4; D not certain. Looked up from germline, CDR1 is SGDLS and CDR2 is YYNGEE. Trimming left V 0 bases short and J 3 bases short, with 12 bases between. CDR3 length equals 16 residues. The CDR3 DNA sequence: TGTGCCAGCAGCGTAGACCCGAGAAATCCTAATGAAAAACTGTTTTTT. Its protein is CASSVDPRNPNEKLFF.

In this sample, this clone turned up a few times. J is TRBJ2-7 and V is TRBV5-6; TRBD2 is a possible D gene (6 bases). Germline V gene lookup returns CDR1 SGHDT and CDR2 YYEEEE. Trimming removed 3 bases at V and 5 bases at J, with 15 bases between. The CDR3 runs 14 residues. CDR3 amino acids: CASSSAGSGDEQYF. DNA for the CDR3: TGTGCCAGCAGCTCCGCGGGGTCCGGGGACGAGCAGTACTTC.

The J gene is TRBJ1-2, the V gene TRBV18; a weak D match, TRBD1 (5 bases). This CDR3 is built from 16 residues. V lost 0 bases and J lost 3, with 14 bases in between. The germline V gene encodes CDR1 KGHSH and CDR2 LQKENI. DNA for the CDR3: TGTGCCAGCTCACCACCGCAGGGATGGAGCTACTATGGCTACACCTTC. Translation gives CASSPPQGWSYYGYTF.

This clone was counted a single time. V usage is TRBV27 and J usage is TRBJ2-1; 8 bases fit TRBD1. The V gene end was trimmed by 5 bases and the J gene end by 9 bases; junction bases not matched to a gene: 18. The V gene's germline CDR1 is MNHEY and CDR2 SMNVEV (reference sequence). The CDR3 runs to 17 residues. The CDR3 here is CASSQLLGQGAGGEQFF. CDR3 nucleotides: TGTGCCAGCAGTCAATTACTTGGACAGGGCGCCGGCGGTGAGCAGTTCTTC.

The CDR3 sequence: CASSLEQGGYEQYF. CDR3 DNA sequence: TGCGCCAGCAGCCTGGAGCAGGGAGGCTACGAGCAGTACTTC. The chain carries TRBV5-1 and TRBJ2-7; a possible D gene is TRBD2 (6 bases). The CDR3 totals 14 residues. V lost 4 bases and J 3 bases, leaving 14 bases between the germline ends. The germline gives CDR1 SGHRS, CDR2 YFSETQ.

Only one count was recorded for this clone. Additional DNA sequences in this sample encode the identical CDR3. This chain uses TRBV18 with TRBJ1-1; TRBD1 matches at 11 bases. There are 14 residues in the CDR3. Germline CDR1 KGHSH, CDR2 LQKENI. V shed 3 bases, J shed 4 bases, and the junction held 1 base outside the gene matches. The CDR3 DNA is TGTGCCAGCTCACCCGGGACAGGGGGCACTGAAGCTTTCTTT. This encodes CASSPGTGGTEAFF. Full variable domain (missing parts from reference TRBV18 and TRBJ1-1): NAGVMQNPRHLVRRRGQEARLRCSPMKGHSHVYWYRQLPEEGLKFMVYLQKENIIDESGMPKERFSAEFPKEGPSILRIQQVVRGDSAAYFCASSPGTGGTEAFFGQGTRLTVV.

The V and J genes are TRBV6-1 and TRBJ2-2; 7 bases are shared with TRBD1. The CDR3 extends over 14 amino acids. Trimming took 8 bases from V and 5 from J; bases not matched to a gene: 8. Germline assignment: CDR1 MNHNS and CDR2 SASEGT. The CDR3 region has the DNA TGTGCCAGCTCTTGGACAGGTCAGACCGGGGAGCTGTTTTTT. Residues: CASSWTGQTGELFF.

V gene TRBV11-2 combines with J gene TRBJ2-7, with D maybe TRBD2 (6 bases). V was clipped by 5 bases and J by 7 bases, with 15 bases between them. The CDR3 runs to 13 residues. In germline, CDR1 is SGHAT, CDR2 FQNNGV. The CDR3 DNA follows: TGTGCCAGCAGCCTCACCTCGAGCGGGGAGCAGTACTTC. Protein: CASSLTSSGEQYF.

The chain carries TRBV19 and TRBJ1-4, with D tentatively TRBD1 (6 bases). V lost 4 bases and J 4 bases, leaving 16 bases between the germline ends. Per germline, CDR1 LNHDA and CDR2 SQIVND (reference sequence). The CDR3 is made up of 16 amino acids. CDR3 loop: CASSTSPDRINEKLFF. The CDR3 DNA follows: TGTGCCAGTAGTACCTCCCCCGACAGGATTAATGAAAAACTGTTTTTT.